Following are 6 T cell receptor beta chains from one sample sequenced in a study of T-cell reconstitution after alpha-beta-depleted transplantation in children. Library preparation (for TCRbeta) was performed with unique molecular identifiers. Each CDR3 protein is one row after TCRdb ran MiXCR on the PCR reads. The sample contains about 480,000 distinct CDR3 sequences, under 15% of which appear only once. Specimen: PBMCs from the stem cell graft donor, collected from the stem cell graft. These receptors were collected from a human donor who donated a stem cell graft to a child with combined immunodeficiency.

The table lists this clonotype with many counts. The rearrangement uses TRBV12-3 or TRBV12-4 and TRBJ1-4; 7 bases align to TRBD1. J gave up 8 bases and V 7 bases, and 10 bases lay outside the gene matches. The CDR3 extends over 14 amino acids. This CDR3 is CASTPTGFREKLFF. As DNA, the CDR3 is TGTGCCAGCACCCCGACAGGGTTTAGGGAAAAACTGTTTTTT.

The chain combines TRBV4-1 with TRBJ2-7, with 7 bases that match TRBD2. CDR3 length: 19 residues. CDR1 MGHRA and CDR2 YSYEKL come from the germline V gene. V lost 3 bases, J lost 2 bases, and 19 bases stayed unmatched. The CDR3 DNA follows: TGCGCCAGCAGCCACCACGCGGGAGTCCGGAGTAGGAGGGCCTACGAGCAGTACTTC. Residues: CASSHHAGVRSRRAYEQYF.

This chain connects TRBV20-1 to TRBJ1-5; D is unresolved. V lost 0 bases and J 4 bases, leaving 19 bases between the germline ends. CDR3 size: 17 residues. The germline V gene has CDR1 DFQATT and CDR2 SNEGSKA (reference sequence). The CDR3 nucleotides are TGCAGTGCTAGAGATCCCTCCCAAGGAGGGAAGAATCAGCCCCAGCATTTT. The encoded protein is CSARDPSQGGKNQPQHF.

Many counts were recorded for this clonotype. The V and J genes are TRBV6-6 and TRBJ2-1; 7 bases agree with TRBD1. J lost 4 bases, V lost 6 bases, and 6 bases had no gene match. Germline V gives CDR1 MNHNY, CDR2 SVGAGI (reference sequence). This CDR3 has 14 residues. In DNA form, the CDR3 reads TGTGCCAGCAGCCAAACAGGGGAATACAATGAGCAGTTCTTC. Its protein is CASSQTGEYNEQFF.

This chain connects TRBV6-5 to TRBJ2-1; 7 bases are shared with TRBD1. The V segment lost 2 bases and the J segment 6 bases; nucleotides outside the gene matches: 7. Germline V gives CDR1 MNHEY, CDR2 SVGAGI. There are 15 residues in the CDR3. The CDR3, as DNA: TGTGCCAGCAGTTACGGGACAGAGACCTTCAATGAGCAGTTCTTC. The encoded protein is CASSYGTETFNEQFF.

CDR3 sequence (DNA): TGTGCCAGCAGCTTGGCTGTGGGCACAAGGGACGCGAACACCGGGGAGCTGTTTTTT. This gives the protein CASSLAVGTRDANTGELFF. V usage is TRBV5-6 and J usage is TRBJ2-2, with D possibly being TRBD1 or TRBD2 (5 bases each). V dropped 0 bases and J dropped 0 bases, with 18 bases sitting between them. The CDR3 is 19 amino acids. Germline V CDR1 and CDR2: SGHDT, YYEEEE.